These 13 T cell receptor beta chains were all obtained from the same sample, sequenced in a study of CDR3 diversity in severe acne. One entry per CDR3 protein results from TCRdb running MiXCR on the PCR reads. This table has some 84,000 distinct CDR3 sequences, roughly half appearing once. The sample taken for sequencing was blood. The receptors shown here come from a male donor in good health, serving as a control.

This clonotype was picked up many times. The rearrangement uses TRBV7-8 and TRBJ2-5, with 12 bases lining up with TRBD2. Trimming cost V 5 bases and J 1 base; bases outside gene matches: 11. Looked up from germline, CDR1 is SGHVS and CDR2 is FQNEAQ. The CDR3 has 18 residues. CDR3 region: CASSALAGGTRSQETQYF. Written as DNA, the CDR3 is TGTGCCAGCAGCGCTCTAGCGGGGGGGACCCGGAGCCAAGAGACCCAGTACTTC. The full variable domain, with the rest looked up from reference TRBV7-8 and TRBJ2-5, is GAGVSQSPRYKVAKRGQDVALRCDPISGHVSLFWYQQALGQGPEFLTYFQNEAQLDKSGLPSDRFFAERPEGSVSTLKIQRTQQEDSAVYLCASSALAGGTRSQETQYFGPGTRLLVL.

The chain joins TRBV7-2 to TRBJ2-7; no reliable D call. The CDR3 is 14 amino acids. Germline V CDR1 and CDR2: SGHTA, FQGNSA. V was trimmed by 6 bases and J by 6 bases, leaving 18 bases between them. CDR3 sequence (DNA): TGTGCCAGCAGTTACCGCATATCCGGGTCCGAGCAGTACTTC. This sequence encodes CASSYRISGSEQYF.

This clonotype came up a few times. This sequence joins TRBV9 and TRBJ1-2; possible D gene TRBD1, 6 bases. The CDR3 spans 14 residues. Trimming shortened V by 4 bases and J by 4 bases, and 14 bases separated the two germline ends. CDR1 and CDR2 from the germline V gene are SGDLS and YYNGEE. This CDR3 reads CASSSGASSYGYTF. The CDR3 DNA reads TGTGCCAGCAGCTCGGGGGCCTCTTCCTATGGCTACACCTTC.

The CDR3 sequence: CSVAGTLNTEAFF. The DNA for the CDR3 is TGCAGCGTCGCCGGGACATTGAACACTGAAGCTTTCTTT. This rearrangement joins TRBV29-1 to TRBJ1-1; the D gene is possibly TRBD1 (6 bases). The CDR3 runs to 13 residues. Germline V gives CDR1 SQVTM, CDR2 ANQGSEA. Trimming pared 6 bases from V and 0 bases from J, leaving 11 bases between.

The V gene is TRBV4-1, the J gene TRBJ1-2, with D possibly matching TRBD1 (5 bases). V was shortened by 4 bases and J by 7 bases, with 13 bases between the two germline ends. This CDR3 region has 13 residues. CDR1 and CDR2 from the germline V gene are MGHRA and YSYEKL. The CDR3, as DNA: TGCGCCAGCAGCCGGTCAGGGTCCTCTGGCTACACCTTC. Protein: CASSRSGSSGYTF.

This clonotype appeared many times. This chain uses TRBV5-5 with TRBJ1-1; D unresolved. The CDR3 extends over 13 amino acids. V was cut by 3 bases and J by 8 bases, with 14 bases left in between. Germline CDR1 SGHKS, CDR2 YYEKEE (reference sequence). The CDR3 DNA sequence: TGTGCCAGCAGCTATTCCAAGGGAACAGAAGCTTTCTTT. This codes for CASSYSKGTEAFF.

The rearrangement uses TRBV25-1 and TRBJ2-5; tentatively, D is TRBD1 (5 bases). Germline V CDR1 and CDR2: MGHDK, SYGVNS. This CDR3 is built from 14 residues. Trimming took 3 bases from V and 4 from J, leaving 12 bases between them. CDR3 protein: CASSDPQGAETQYF. The CDR3 nucleotides are TGTGCCAGCAGTGATCCTCAGGGTGCAGAGACCCAGTACTTC. Complete variable domain (other parts from reference TRBV25-1 and TRBJ2-5): EADIYQTPRYLVIGTGKKITLECSQTMGHDKMYWYQQDPGMELHLIHYSYGVNSTEKGDLSSESTVSRIRTEHFPLTLESARPSHTSQYLCASSDPQGAETQYFGPGTRLLVL.

This sequence joins TRBV29-1 and TRBJ2-3; D may be TRBD2 (6 bases). The V gene's germline CDR1 is SQVTM and CDR2 ANQGSEA. The CDR3 has 15 residues. CDR3 DNA: TGCAGTGCCATGCGCCTAGCGTTAAGCACAGATACGCAGTATTTT. Protein sequence: CSAMRLALSTDTQYF.

By proportion, this clonotype is medium-sized. The chain combines TRBV9 with TRBJ2-7, with 11 bases matching TRBD2. The germline V gene encodes CDR1 SGDLS and CDR2 YYNGEE. V lost 0 bases and J lost 4; bases outside the gene matches: 3. The CDR3 contains 15 residues. The CDR3 sequence is CASSVGASGGYEQYF. DNA for the CDR3: TGTGCCAGCAGCGTAGGTGCTAGCGGGGGGTACGAGCAGTACTTC.

The rearrangement links TRBV29-1 to TRBJ1-1; TRBD1 might be the D (5 bases). The V end lost 6 bases, the J end lost 1 base, and 24 bases lay between the germline ends. The CDR3 extends over 17 amino acids. Germline CDR1 SQVTM, CDR2 ANQGSEA. The CDR3 nucleotides read TGCAGCGTCCGGAGCTACAGCCCGGGGGGTTCGAACACTGAAGCTTTCTTT. Amino acids: CSVRSYSPGGSNTEAFF.

CDR3 in amino acids: CASSPGQGASGELFF. The CDR3, as DNA: TGTGCCAGCAGCCCGGGACAGGGGGCGAGCGGGGAGCTGTTTTTT. The chain couples TRBV5-4 to TRBJ2-2, with TRBD1 identical over 12 bases. Trimming removed 4 bases from V and 7 bases from J; junction bases left unmatched: 5. Germline values: CDR1 SGHNT, CDR2 YYREEE (reference sequence). This CDR3 region has 15 residues.

V usage is TRBV27 and J usage is TRBJ2-1, with 11 bases matching TRBD2. V gave up 5 bases and J gave up 4 bases; unmatched junction bases: 7. There are 16 residues in the CDR3. CDR1 and CDR2 from the germline V gene are MNHEY and SMNVEV (reference sequence). The CDR3 bases are TGTGCCAGCAGTGACGGGACTAGCGGAGAGTACAATGAGCAGTTCTTC. Residues: CASSDGTSGEYNEQFF.

This clonotype was picked up many times. The J gene is TRBJ2-1, the V gene TRBV7-2; 11 bases map to TRBD2. Trimming removed 6 bases from V and 3 bases from J; junction bases left unmatched: 4. CDR1 is SGHTA and CDR2 is FQGNSA in the germline V gene. CDR3 size: 15 residues. The CDR3 loop is CASSSTSGVYNEQFF. The CDR3 DNA reads as TGTGCCAGCAGTTCGACTAGCGGGGTCTACAATGAGCAGTTCTTC.